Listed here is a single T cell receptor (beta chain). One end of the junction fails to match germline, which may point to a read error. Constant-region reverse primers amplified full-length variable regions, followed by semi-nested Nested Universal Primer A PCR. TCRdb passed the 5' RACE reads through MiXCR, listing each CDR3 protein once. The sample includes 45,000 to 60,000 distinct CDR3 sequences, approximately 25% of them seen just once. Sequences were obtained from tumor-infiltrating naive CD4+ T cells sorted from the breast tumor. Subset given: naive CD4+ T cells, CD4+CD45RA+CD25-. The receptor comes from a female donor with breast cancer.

The CDR3 protein is CASSPAQNQPRHF. The CDR3 region has the DNA TGTGCCAGCTCACCAGCCCAGAATCAGCCCCGGCATTTT. J is TRBJ1-5 and V is TRBV18; D call uncertain. Germline V CDR1 and CDR2: KGHSH, LQKENI. CDR3 size: 13 residues.